One sample yielded the 7 T cell receptor beta chains listed below, sequenced in a study of cytomegalovirus exposure and HLA in healthy donors. The table came from immunoSEQ multiplex PCR; TCRdb's copy has only in-frame clones and leaves some out. The repertoire consists of 130,000 or so clones, with 70% to 90% occurring once and the leading ten covering roughly 2%. Sequencing was carried out using PBMCs. The receptors derive from a woman under 30 in good health and CMV-seronegative.

J is TRBJ1-3 and V is TRBV28; 7 bases align to TRBD1. The CDR3 sequence is 16 residues long. The ends lost 2 bases at V and 4 bases at J; junction bases unmatched: 8. Germline V CDR1 and CDR2: MDHEN, SYDVKM. The CDR3 DNA is TGTGCCAGCAGTTTAGGGACAGCCCTTTCAGGAAACACCATATATTTT. Encoded protein: CASSLGTALSGNTIYF. Filled out from reference TRBV28 and TRBJ1-3, the complete variable domain reads DVKVTQSSRYLVKRTGEKVFLECVQDMDHENMFWYRQDPGLGLRLIYFSYDVKMKEKGDIPEGYSVSREKKERFSLILESASTNQTSMYLCASSLGTALSGNTIYFGEGSWLTVV.

This chain joins TRBV9 and TRBJ2-3; D remains unclear. V was clipped by 0 bases and J by 0 bases, with 8 bases between them. The CDR3 contains 15 residues. Germline assignment: CDR1 SGDLS and CDR2 YYNGEE. The CDR3 nucleotides are TGTGCCAGCAGCGTAGCGGCTAGGAGCACAGATACGCAGTATTTT. This encodes CASSVAARSTDTQYF.

The chain recombines TRBV5-1 with TRBJ2-2; D is perhaps TRBD1 (6 bases). The CDR3 has 17 amino acids. Germline CDR1 and CDR2: SGHRS and YFSETQ. Trimming pared 3 bases from V and 5 bases from J, leaving 20 bases between. CDR3 protein: CASSWNPISGETGELFF. The CDR3 bases are TGCGCCAGCAGCTGGAATCCCATTTCAGGGGAAACCGGGGAGCTGTTTTTT.

The rearrangement links TRBV19 to TRBJ1-2; TRBD1 agrees at 9 bases. Germline values: CDR1 LNHDA, CDR2 SQIVND (reference sequence). The CDR3 length is 15 residues. The V segment lost 9 bases and the J segment 2 bases; nucleotides outside the gene matches: 10. In nucleotides, the CDR3 is TGTGCCAGCCTTCCCCGGACAGGGGCCAACTATGGCTACACCTTC. Protein: CASLPRTGANYGYTF.

The chain links TRBV28 to TRBJ2-5; 9 nucleotides line up with TRBD2. The germline gives CDR1 MDHEN, CDR2 SYDVKM. V gave up 4 bases and J gave up 2 bases; unmatched junction bases: 20. CDR3 length: 20 amino acids. The CDR3 nucleotides are TGTGCCAGCAGTTCCCCACTTTCTTTCCAGACTAGCGGATTACAAGAGACCCAGTACTTC. It yields the protein CASSSPLSFQTSGLQETQYF.

Only a few counts were recorded for this clone. The chain carries TRBV5-1 and TRBJ1-3; TRBD1 matches 7 bases. Trimming cost V 0 bases and J 2 bases; bases outside gene matches: 5. This CDR3 is 16 amino acids long. Germline-derived CDR1 and CDR2 are SGHRS and YFSETQ. CDR3 in DNA: TGCGCCAGCAGCTTGGAAGGGGGCCTCACTGGAAACACCATATATTTT. It codes for CASSLEGGLTGNTIYF. Looking up the rest from reference TRBV5-1 and TRBJ1-3 gives the full variable domain: KAGVTQTPRYLIKTRGQQVTLSCSPISGHRSVSWYQQTPGQGLQFLFEYFSETQRNKGNFPGRFSGRQFSNSRSEMNVSTLELGDSALYLCASSLEGGLTGNTIYFGEGSWLTVV.

The chain employs TRBV18 and TRBJ2-5, with TRBD1 matching 10 bases. Unmatched junction bases numbered 5, after V lost 5 bases and J lost 2 bases. Germline lookup yields CDR1 KGHSH and CDR2 LQKENI. This CDR3 spans 15 amino acids. For the CDR3, the DNA is TGTGCCAGCTCAGCCGGACAGGGGGTTCAAGAGACCCAGTACTTC. Amino acids: CASSAGQGVQETQYF.